The 18 T cell receptor beta chains given below trace back to one sample, sequenced in a study of blood T cell repertoires in COVID-19. Profiling relied on immunoSEQ multiplex PCR, and the TCRdb table lists in-frame clones only, not all of them. The sample includes approximately 76,000 clones, over 65% of them seen just once. Sequencing was done on a sample of peripheral blood. These receptors were taken from a woman in her 70s with acute or convalescent COVID-19.

This clone showed up just a few times. The chain carries TRBV7-2 and TRBJ2-1, with TRBD1 matching over 7 bases. This CDR3 is built from 13 residues. After removal of 5 bases from V and 6 bases from J, the junction contained 4 bases not matched to a gene. The germline CDR1 and CDR2 sequences are SGHTA and FQGNSA. The CDR3 nucleotides read TGTGCCAGCAGCCGACAGGGTGGCAATGAGCAGTTCTTC. This encodes CASSRQGGNEQFF.

The chain uses TRBV7-2 and TRBJ1-2; unclear D gene. Germline CDR1 is SGHTA and CDR2 is FQGNSA. CDR3 length: 16 residues. Trimming removed 1 base at V and 1 base at J, with 13 bases between. CDR3 residues: CASSLGGADVNYGYTF. In nucleotides, the CDR3 is TGTGCCAGCAGCTTAGGAGGCGCAGACGTTAACTATGGCTACACCTTC.

This clone was picked up one time. The genes are TRBV7-9 and TRBJ2-1; 8 bases agree with TRBD2. Per the germline V gene, CDR1 is SEHNR and CDR2 is FQNEAQ (reference sequence). The length of the CDR3 is 15 residues. Losses at the gene ends were 1 base for V and 6 bases for J; bases not matched to a gene: 5. The CDR3 nucleotides read TGTGCCAGCAGCTTAGGAGCGGGAGACAGCAATGAGCAGTTCTTC. This translates into CASSLGAGDSNEQFF.

The V call is TRBV7-3, the J call TRBJ2-2; D gene ambiguous. Germline CDR1 and CDR2: SGHTA and FQGTGA. CDR3 length equals 14 residues. V lost 1 base, J lost 7 bases, and 10 bases lay in between. CDR3 sequence: CASSLNRVDGELFF. Here the CDR3 DNA reads TGTGCCAGCAGCTTAAATCGGGTAGACGGGGAGCTGTTTTTT.

The chain recombines TRBV20-1 with TRBJ1-2, with D hard to call. This CDR3 region has 10 residues. V shed 6 bases and J shed 8 bases, with 10 bases lying between them. The germline V gene encodes CDR1 DFQATT and CDR2 SNEGSKA (reference sequence). CDR3 sequence (DNA): TGCAGTGCCGTCCGGGGAGGCTACACCTTC. Amino acids: CSAVRGGYTF.

J is TRBJ1-1 and V is TRBV2; D remains ambiguous. V dropped 7 bases and J dropped 8 bases, with 17 bases sitting between them. The CDR3 length is 13 residues. Germline CDR1 and CDR2: SNHLY and FYNNEI. The CDR3 protein is CASTQLGGFEAFF. The CDR3, as DNA: TGTGCCAGCACCCAACTCGGAGGGTTCGAAGCTTTCTTT.

The rearrangement joins TRBV24-1 to TRBJ2-7; 7 positions match TRBD1. Unmatched junction bases numbered 9, after V lost 3 bases and J lost 8 bases. The CDR3 covers 14 residues. CDR1 is KGHDR and CDR2 is SFDVKD in the germline V gene. CDR3 coding DNA: TGTGCCACCAGTGATCCTGGACAGGCCGCGCAGCAGTACTTC. Translated, it gives CATSDPGQAAQQYF.

J is TRBJ2-5 and V is TRBV19; TRBD1 matches at 9 bases. The CDR3 is made up of 14 amino acids. Germline V lookup: CDR1 LNHDA, CDR2 SQIVND (reference sequence). The trim removed 5 bases at V and 4 bases at J, leaving 5 bases unmatched. This CDR3 is CASSSGTGRETQYF. CDR3 DNA sequence: TGTGCCAGTAGTTCCGGGACAGGGCGAGAGACCCAGTACTTC.

The chain links TRBV11-1 to TRBJ1-1, with 8 nucleotides matching TRBD1. CDR1 is SGHAT, CDR2 FQDESV, per germline (reference sequence). The CDR3 contains 16 residues. After removal of 2 bases from V and 4 bases from J, the junction contained 9 bases not matched to a gene. In nucleotides, the CDR3 is TGTGCCAGCAGCTTATCCCCGGACAGGGCCGGCACTGAAGCTTTCTTT. Translation: CASSLSPDRAGTEAFF.

In this sample, this clone turned up a few times. The chain recombines TRBV29-1 with TRBJ1-3; 7 positions match TRBD1. The V gene's germline CDR1 is SQVTM and CDR2 ANQGSEA. V was pared by 0 bases and J by 0 bases, with 5 bases of the junction left unmatched. The CDR3 spans 16 residues. In DNA form, the CDR3 reads TGCAGCGTTGAAGATAGACAGGGATTCTCTGGAAACACCATATATTTT. It specifies CSVEDRQGFSGNTIYF.

The rearrangement joins TRBV9 to TRBJ2-1; no definite D call. The CDR3 runs 14 residues. Trimming cost V 2 bases and J 9 bases, with 15 bases left between them. Germline values: CDR1 SGDLS, CDR2 YYNGEE. CDR3 in amino acids: CASSVSTPPSEQFF. In DNA form, the CDR3 reads TGTGCCAGCAGCGTTTCAACCCCCCCGAGTGAGCAGTTCTTC.

This clone was detected a few times. The chain employs TRBV5-4 and TRBJ1-1; D is undetermined. V shed 6 bases and J shed 1 base, with 13 bases lying between them. Germline values: CDR1 SGHNT, CDR2 YYREEE (reference sequence). The CDR3 runs to 14 residues. The CDR3 sequence is CASTITSGNTEAFF. CDR3 in DNA: TGTGCCAGCACCATTACCTCGGGGAACACTGAAGCTTTCTTT.

With regard to this clone: Its ends do not fully match the called genes, so a read error is possible. This sequence joins TRBV29-1 and TRBJ2-3; D possibly corresponds to TRBD2 (5 bases). CDR3 length equals 13 residues. CDR1 SQVTM and CDR2 ANQGSEA come from the germline V gene. The CDR3 DNA sequence: TGCAACGTTGGGAGATTTACCACGGATACGCAGTATTTT. Protein: CNVGRFTTDTQYF.

The chain combines TRBV10-3 with TRBJ1-3; TRBD1 agrees at 9 bases. The CDR3 is made up of 15 amino acids. Germline V gene data show CDR1 as ENHRY and CDR2 as SYGVKD. Trimming cost V 5 bases and J 7 bases; bases outside gene matches: 9. CDR3 in amino acids: CAISSGTGTRNTIYF. The CDR3 nucleotides read TGTGCCATCAGTTCCGGGACAGGGACGAGGAACACCATATATTTT.

This clone was counted a few times. This chain uses TRBV2 with TRBJ1-2; tentative D call: TRBD1 (5 bases). V lost 3 bases to trimming and J lost 8 bases, with 16 bases between them. In germline, CDR1 is SNHLY, CDR2 FYNNEI. The CDR3 has 14 amino acids. CDR3 nucleotides: TGTGCCAGCAGTGATTCTGGGCAGGGCCGCGGCTACACCTTC. Protein: CASSDSGQGRGYTF. Complete variable domain (other parts from reference TRBV2 and TRBJ1-2): EPEVTQTPSHQVTQMGQEVILRCVPISNHLYFYWYRQILGQKVEFLVSFYNNEISEKSEIFDDQFSVERPDGSNFTLKIRSTKLEDSAMYFCASSDSGQGRGYTFGSGTRLTVV.

This clone was detected only a few times. This chain links TRBV4-1 with TRBJ1-2; no clear D. The length of the CDR3 is 15 residues. V was cut by 4 bases and J by 2 bases, with 14 bases left in between. Germline CDR1 and CDR2: MGHRA and YSYEKL. In DNA form, the CDR3 reads TGCGCCAGCAGCCTCCGGGAGGCCTTGAACTATGGCTACACCTTC. Translating gives CASSLREALNYGYTF.

V and J are TRBV6-5 and TRBJ1-2, with D unclear. V shed 6 bases and J shed 4 bases, with 18 bases lying between them. Germline V gives CDR1 MNHEY, CDR2 SVGAGI. The CDR3 is made up of 15 amino acids. CDR3 sequence: CASSIESWAGYGYTF. The CDR3 DNA is TGTGCCAGCAGCATTGAAAGTTGGGCCGGCTATGGCTACACCTTC.

The rearrangement links TRBV4-3 to TRBJ2-1; 8 bases agree with TRBD2. The CDR3 has 14 residues. V was pared by 1 base and J by 11 bases, with 7 bases of the junction left unmatched. CDR1 LGHNA and CDR2 YSLEER come from the germline V gene. The CDR3 is CASSQGRGLAQQFF. The CDR3 nucleotides read TGCGCCAGCAGCCAAGGTCGAGGACTAGCCCAGCAGTTCTTC.